This T cell receptor (beta chain) was profiled in a study of shared clonotypes between healthy human individuals. CDR1 SNHLY and CDR2 FYNNEI come from the germline V gene. V was cut by 4 bases and J by 0 bases, with 7 bases left in between. The CDR3 is made up of 14 amino acids. Method: immunoSEQ multiplex PCR; TCRdb's copy keeps in-frame clones and lacks some. The data hold approximately 740,000 clones, with around 67% observed a single time. Sequenced: memory CD4+ T cells sorted from blood. Sample subset: CD45RA-negative fraction. The genes are TRBV2 and TRBJ1-3; no clear D. The sequence was collected from a woman in her twenties or thirties in good health. The CDR3 region is CASSVPSSGNTIYF. The CDR3 nucleotides read TGTGCCAGCAGTGTACCTAGCTCTGGAAACACCATATATTTT. The complete variable domain, with remaining parts taken from reference TRBV2 and TRBJ1-3, reads EPEVTQTPSHQVTQMGQEVILRCVPISNHLYFYWYRQILGQKVEFLVSFYNNEISEKSEIFDDQFSVERPDGSNFTLKIRSTKLEDSAMYFCASSVPSSGNTIYFGEGSWLTVV.